The rows below give T cell receptor beta chains drawn from one sample of a study of post-analysis software for immune sequencing data. TCRdb reanalysed the PCR reads using MiXCR and keeps one entry per CDR3 protein. Among about 770,000 distinct CDR3 sequences, roughly 50% were seen once, and the ten largest hold roughly 5.2%. The sequencing sample was made of blood. The source is a girl aged 5-17 years with multiple sclerosis. CDR3s include the opening cysteine and the closing phenylalanine or tryptophan. D genes are given only for firm matches. Not all rows give a size; the values are once, few, many and, for expanded clones, a class.

V gene	clone size	J gene	D gene	CDR3 protein	CDR3 DNA
TRBV27	NA	TRBJ2-1	NA	CASTEVGGLNEQFF	TGTGCTAGCACTGAGGTTGGGGGGCTCAATGAGCAGTTCTTC
TRBV20-1	NA	TRBJ1-2	NA	CSARSQPNYGYTF	TGCAGTGCTAGGTCCCAGCCTAACTATGGCTACACCTTC
TRBV25-1	NA	TRBJ1-4	NA	CASSDRLMPNEKLFF	TGTGCCAGCAGTGACCGGTTAATGCCGAATGAAAAACTGTTTTTT
TRBV6-2/TRBV6-3	NA	TRBJ2-5	NA	CASSYRDFAPGEQYF	TGTGCCAGCAGTTACCGGGACTTTGCCCCAGGAGAGCAGTACTTC
TRBV12-3/TRBV12-4	NA	TRBJ2-5	TRBD1	CASSRIRGRAETQYF	TGTGCCAGCAGCAGAATCAGGGGGCGCGCAGAGACCCAGTACTTC
TRBV10-3	few	TRBJ2-1	TRBD2	CAISESGGSSGGAEQFF	TGTGCCATCAGTGAGTCTGGTGGGTCTAGCGGAGGTGCTGAGCAGTTCTTC
TRBV5-1	few	TRBJ2-5	NA	CASSGTAEETQYF	TGCGCCAGCAGTGGGACTGCCGAAGAGACCCAGTACTTC
TRBV24-1	NA	TRBJ2-7	NA	CATSDSLAGGYEQYF	TGTGCCACCAGTGATTCCCTGGCTGGGGGCTACGAGCAGTACTTC
TRBV6-5	NA	TRBJ2-7	TRBD1	CASTPGLTGGEQYF	TGTGCCAGCACCCCTGGGCTGACAGGGGGCGAGCAGTACTTC
TRBV5-1	NA	TRBJ1-2	TRBD1	CASSLGDRASNYGYTF	TGCGCCAGCAGCTTGGGGGACAGGGCTTCTAACTATGGCTACACCTTC